The entry that follows covers one T cell receptor (beta chain) sequence. CDR1 and CDR2 from the germline V gene are MNHEY and SVGAGI. CDR3 length: 13 residues. Deletions cut 6 bases from V and 4 bases from J, with 12 bases between. TCRdb's table, derived via immunoSEQ multiplex PCR, lists solely in-frame clones and lacks some. The table includes about 270,000 clones, 80% to 90% detected once. The data originate from a study of blood T cell repertoires in COVID-19. This sequence originates from a woman aged 65 to 85 with acute or convalescent COVID-19. The genes are TRBV6-5 and TRBJ1-1; D possibly corresponds to TRBD1 (6 bases). The sequenced material came from peripheral blood. CDR3 sequence: CASRQGASTEAFF. CDR3 nucleotide sequence: TGTGCCAGCAGACAGGGTGCGAGCACTGAAGCTTTCTTT.